The 29 T cell receptor beta chains below come from one sample, sequenced in a study of T-cell memory formation after mild COVID-19. MiXCR, applied by TCRdb to the 5' RACE reads, yields one record per CDR3 protein. The profile covers 210,000 or so distinct CDR3 sequences, with about a sixth appearing a single time and 2.4% taken by the ten largest. The material sequenced was PBMCs or a T cell subset sorted from them (not recorded which). The receptors were sampled from an adult woman who had mild COVID-19 (a few samples of this study predate the infection). Cell type and time point are not known.

This clonotype has a handful of counts. The CDR3 loop is CASSPKLDQPQHF. DNA for the CDR3: TGTGCCAGCTCACCAAAATTGGATCAGCCCCAGCATTTT. V and J are TRBV18 and TRBJ1-5; no firm D call. V was shortened by 2 bases and J by 5 bases, with 7 bases between the two germline ends. The CDR3 extends over 13 amino acids. The germline CDR1 and CDR2 sequences are KGHSH and LQKENI.

The J gene is TRBJ2-5, the V gene TRBV11-2, with TRBD2 matching over 9 bases. The CDR3 has 16 amino acids. From germline, CDR1 is SGHAT and CDR2 FQNNGV. V trimming: 5 bases; J trimming: 6 bases; junction bases outside the gene matches: 13. The CDR3 region has the DNA TGTGCCAGCAGCCCCGACCTGCGGGGGGGCCTCAAGACCCAGTACTTC. This encodes CASSPDLRGGLKTQYF.

The rearrangement uses TRBV7-2 and TRBJ2-1, with 8 bases fitting TRBD2. The junction had 12 bases not matched to a gene; V was cut back by 1 base and J by 10 bases. The CDR3 is made up of 16 amino acids. The V gene's germline CDR1 is SGHTA and CDR2 FQGNSA. The DNA for the CDR3 is TGTGCCAGCAGCTTAGGGCTGGGCGGGAGGATAGGGGAGCAGTTCTTC. It yields the protein CASSLGLGGRIGEQFF. Variable domain in full (rest from reference TRBV7-2 and TRBJ2-1): GAGVSQSPSNKVTEKGKDVELRCDPISGHTALYWYRQSLGQGLEFLIYFQGNSAPDKSGLPSDRFSAERTGGSVSTLTIQRTQQEDSAVYLCASSLGLGGRIGEQFFGPGTRLTVL.

A few counts support this clonotype. The chain links TRBV4-3 to TRBJ2-6, with unresolved D. Germline V gene lookup returns CDR1 LGHNA and CDR2 YSLEER. CDR3 length equals 16 residues. V shed 0 bases and J shed 3 bases, with 9 bases lying between them. The DNA of the CDR3 is TGCGCCAGCAGCCAAGAATGGATGTTTGGGGCCAACGTCCTGACTTTC. Residues: CASSQEWMFGANVLTF.

In this sample, this clonotype turned up a few times. The chain uses TRBV12-3 or TRBV12-4 and TRBJ1-1; 8 nucleotides line up with TRBD1. This CDR3 spans 12 amino acids. The J segment lost 12 bases and the V segment lost 6 bases, leaving 9 bases of the junction unmatched. CDR3 in DNA: TGTGCCAGCAGACCTAGACAGGGGTACTCTTTCTTT. Protein: CASRPRQGYSFF.

The rearrangement links TRBV6-1 to TRBJ1-5, with 8 bases identical to TRBD1. Germline CDR1 reads MNHNS; CDR2 reads SASEGT. V was clipped by 10 bases and J by 4 bases; unmatched bases: 6. This CDR3 has 13 amino acids. In nucleotides, the CDR3 is TGTGCCACCTGGGGACAGGTAAATCAGCCCCAGCATTTT. Protein: CATWGQVNQPQHF.

This clonotype was seen a handful of times. The CDR3 coding sequence is TGCAGTGCGGGAGACAGGGACCACGAGCAGTACTTC. Its translation: CSAGDRDHEQYF. The rearrangement joins TRBV20-1 to TRBJ2-7; TRBD1 matches 7 bases. Looked up from germline, CDR1 is DFQATT and CDR2 is SNEGSKA (reference sequence). V lost 6 bases and J lost 5; bases outside the gene matches: 7. The CDR3 has 12 residues.

This clonotype was seen at least ten times. V and J are TRBV7-2 and TRBJ1-2; unclear D gene. Germline values: CDR1 SGHTA, CDR2 FQGNSA. The CDR3 loop spans 14 amino acids. CDR3 amino acids: CARRTVGWDYGYTF. The CDR3 DNA reads as TGTGCTAGGCGTACCGTGGGGTGGGACTATGGCTACACCTTC.

This clonotype was observed at least ten times. The chain is built from TRBV20-1 and TRBJ2-2, with 8 bases that match TRBD2. CDR3 length: 15 amino acids. Germline lookup yields CDR1 DFQATT and CDR2 SNEGSKA (reference sequence). The V gene end was trimmed by 3 bases and the J gene end by 5 bases; junction bases not matched to a gene: 8. This chain's CDR3 is CSARASGRGTGELFF. For the CDR3, the DNA is TGCAGTGCTAGGGCCAGCGGGAGAGGGACCGGGGAGCTGTTTTTT.

This clonotype was seen only a few times. The chain links TRBV5-1 to TRBJ1-3; D call uncertain. The germline V and J ends were trimmed by 5 bases and 7 bases, with 25 bases remaining between them. The CDR3 runs 17 residues. Germline assignment: CDR1 SGHRS and CDR2 YFSETQ. CDR3 coding DNA: TGCGCCAGCAGTGAGGTGGAGGGTGACTTCGCTTGGAACACCATATATTTT. Protein sequence: CASSEVEGDFAWNTIYF.

This clonotype was recorded at least ten times. The genes are TRBV27 and TRBJ2-7; no reliable D call. The CDR3 loop spans 15 amino acids. The germline V gene encodes CDR1 MNHEY and CDR2 SMNVEV (reference sequence). V was trimmed by 2 bases and J by 4 bases, leaving 15 bases between them. CDR3 nucleotide sequence: TGTGCCAGCAGTTTAACCAGCCTAAGTGGTTACGAGCAGTACTTC. This translates into CASSLTSLSGYEQYF.

V and J are TRBV20-1 and TRBJ2-1; 7 nucleotides match TRBD2. Germline assignment: CDR1 DFQATT and CDR2 SNEGSKA (reference sequence). The CDR3 is 15 amino acids. Unmatched junction bases numbered 13, after V lost 5 bases and J lost 6 bases. CDR3 DNA sequence: TGCAGTGCTCCCACATGGGCGGGGGTTGTCAATGAGCAGTTCTTC. Translated: CSAPTWAGVVNEQFF.

This chain connects TRBV12-3 or TRBV12-4 to TRBJ1-2; D is ambiguous. Deletions cut 3 bases from V and 7 bases from J, with 12 bases between. The CDR3 has 13 amino acids. The CDR3 region has the DNA TGTGCCAGCAGTTTGGGGTCGCTGTCTGGCTACACCTTC. It translates to CASSLGSLSGYTF.

This clonotype was counted between two and nine times. The CDR3 protein is CASSPPRGRTYYEQYF. The CDR3 DNA sequence: TGTGCCAGCTCACCACCCAGGGGCAGAACCTACTACGAGCAGTACTTC. This chain uses TRBV18 with TRBJ2-7, with D tentatively TRBD1 (6 bases). This CDR3 region has 16 residues. Germline loops: CDR1 KGHSH, CDR2 LQKENI. Trimming shortened V by 0 bases and J by 3 bases, and 15 bases separated the two germline ends. The whole variable domain, filled in from reference TRBV18 and TRBJ2-7, reads NAGVMQNPRHLVRRRGQEARLRCSPMKGHSHVYWYRQLPEEGLKFMVYLQKENIIDESGMPKERFSAEFPKEGPSILRIQQVVRGDSAAYFCASSPPRGRTYYEQYFGPGTRLTVT.

CDR3 bases: TGTGCCAGCAGTGTTGGGACAGGCAATGAAAAACTGTTTTTT. Its translation is CASSVGTGNEKLFF. The V gene is TRBV2, the J gene TRBJ1-4; 8 nucleotides match TRBD1. This CDR3 spans 14 amino acids. Trimming at V came to 4 bases and at J to 5 bases, leaving 3 bases not matched to a gene. Germline CDR1 and CDR2: SNHLY and FYNNEI.

V and J are TRBV12-3 or TRBV12-4 and TRBJ2-5, with 7 bases that match TRBD2. This CDR3 contains 14 residues. V lost 3 bases, J lost 7 bases, and 8 bases stayed unmatched. CDR3 region: CASSLGGVLATQYF. For the CDR3, the DNA is TGTGCCAGCAGTTTGGGGGGGGTATTAGCGACCCAGTACTTC.

Here the CDR3 DNA reads TGTGCCAGCAGCCAAGATGGGAATAGTCGGGGATCGGACGAGCAGTACTTC. Protein: CASSQDGNSRGSDEQYF. The rearrangement joins TRBV4-2 to TRBJ2-7; possibly TRBD2 for D (5 bases). The CDR3 consists of 17 residues. Per germline, CDR1 LGHNA and CDR2 YNFKEQ. The V end was cut by 0 bases, the J end by 5 bases, with 20 bases between.

V and J are TRBV7-2 and TRBJ2-5; a weak D match, TRBD2 (6 bases). V lost 0 bases and J 5 bases, leaving 13 bases between the germline ends. The CDR3 extends over 15 amino acids. Germline assignment: CDR1 SGHTA and CDR2 FQGNSA. The CDR3 spells CASSLAASARETQYF. In DNA form, the CDR3 reads TGTGCCAGCAGCTTAGCGGCTAGCGCGAGGGAGACCCAGTACTTC. Supplemented by reference TRBV7-2 and TRBJ2-5, the full variable domain reads GAGVSQSPSNKVTEKGKDVELRCDPISGHTALYWYRQSLGQGLEFLIYFQGNSAPDKSGLPSDRFSAERTGGSVSTLTIQRTQQEDSAVYLCASSLAASARETQYFGPGTRLLVL.

This chain connects TRBV7-9 to TRBJ2-5; 10 bases line up with TRBD1. The ends lost 6 bases at V and 5 bases at J; junction bases unmatched: 6. The CDR3 sequence is 14 residues long. The germline CDR1 and CDR2 sequences are SEHNR and FQNEAQ (reference sequence). CDR3 amino acids: CASSLGQGYETQYF. CDR3 DNA sequence: TGTGCCAGCAGTCTGGGACAGGGGTATGAGACCCAGTACTTC.

There are a few counts of this clonotype. The chain is built from TRBV4-3 and TRBJ2-3, with 7 bases that match TRBD2. V lost 1 base and J lost 2; bases outside the gene matches: 6. Germline CDR1 and CDR2: LGHNA and YSLEER. The CDR3 totals 16 residues. The CDR3 protein is CASSQVAGVPTDTQYF. The CDR3 DNA reads as TGCGCCAGCAGCCAAGTTGCGGGGGTACCCACAGATACGCAGTATTTT.

There are a few counts of this clonotype. The chain is built from TRBV4-1 and TRBJ2-5; D tentatively reads TRBD1 or TRBD2 (5 bases each). The CDR3 loop spans 13 amino acids. Germline CDR1 is MGHRA and CDR2 is YSYEKL. V was cut by 0 bases and J by 5 bases, with 7 bases left in between. CDR3: CASSQEGTETQYF. CDR3 bases: TGCGCCAGCAGCCAAGAGGGGACGGAGACCCAGTACTTC.

The genes are TRBV6-6 and TRBJ1-3; 8 nucleotides match TRBD1. The CDR3 is 15 amino acids. The germline V gene has CDR1 MNHNY and CDR2 SVGAGI (reference sequence). V lost 4 bases to trimming and J lost 2 bases; unmatched junction nucleotides: 4. The CDR3 sequence: CASSSGTGPGNTIYF. The CDR3, as DNA: TGTGCCAGCAGTTCTGGGACAGGACCTGGAAACACCATATATTTT.

This clonotype has ten or more counts. The chain joins TRBV20-1 to TRBJ2-5; 7 bases agree with TRBD1. The CDR3 is made up of 14 amino acids. Germline V lookup: CDR1 DFQATT, CDR2 SNEGSKA (reference sequence). Unmatched junction bases numbered 5, after V lost 1 base and J lost 3 bases. This CDR3 reads CSARVWDRKETQYF. CDR3 DNA: TGCAGTGCTAGAGTCTGGGACAGAAAAGAGACCCAGTACTTC.

The rearrangement uses TRBV7-2 and TRBJ2-2, with D maybe TRBD1 (7 bases). The CDR3 runs to 16 residues. V gave up 4 bases and J gave up 4 bases, with 16 bases separating them. The germline V gene encodes CDR1 SGHTA and CDR2 FQGNSA. The CDR3 reads CASSSRQGGSTGELFF. The CDR3 DNA follows: TGTGCCAGCAGCTCCAGACAGGGAGGAAGCACCGGGGAGCTGTTTTTT.

This chain uses TRBV19 with TRBJ2-5; D ambiguous. CDR1 and CDR2 (germline): LNHDA, SQIVND (reference sequence). The CDR3 consists of 13 residues. With 6 bases removed from V and 2 bases from J, the gap between germline ends came to 10 bases. The CDR3 bases are TGTGCCAGTAGCACTGGGAAACAAGAGACCCAGTACTTC. Its translation: CASSTGKQETQYF.

This clonotype was seen a few times. The rearrangement joins TRBV19 to TRBJ2-2; D remains ambiguous. Germline lookup yields CDR1 LNHDA and CDR2 SQIVND (reference sequence). Trimming removed 2 bases at V and 7 bases at J, with 11 bases between. The length of the CDR3 is 14 residues. This chain's CDR3 is CASSIRALGGELFF. CDR3 nucleotides: TGTGCCAGTAGTATAAGAGCGCTTGGCGGGGAGCTGTTTTTT.

This clonotype was detected only a few times. The chain couples TRBV27 to TRBJ1-2; D is unclear. CDR3 length: 10 amino acids. Deletions cut 10 bases from V and 6 bases from J, with 9 bases between. Germline CDR1 MNHEY, CDR2 SMNVEV (reference sequence). CDR3 loop: CAINPHGYTF. The CDR3 region has the DNA TGTGCCATCAACCCCCATGGCTACACCTTC.

The chain joins TRBV5-1 to TRBJ1-1; the D is unclear. Germline values: CDR1 SGHRS, CDR2 YFSETQ. V was pared by 1 base and J by 1 base, with 8 bases between. The CDR3 runs to 14 residues. The CDR3 region has the DNA TGCGCCAGCAGCTTGACCCCAGCGAACACTGAAGCTTTCTTT. Translating it yields CASSLTPANTEAFF.

The chain recombines TRBV10-3 with TRBJ2-1; 10 positions match TRBD2. V lost 10 bases to trimming and J lost 7 bases; unmatched junction nucleotides: 7. Germline CDR1 reads ENHRY; CDR2 reads SYGVKD. This CDR3 contains 13 residues. The CDR3 DNA is TGTGCCACTCAGCGGGAGGGCCGGAATGAGCAGTTCTTC. This translates into CATQREGRNEQFF.